The sequence of this T cell receptor (beta chain) was determined in a study of cytomegalovirus exposure and HLA in healthy donors (dated by TCRdb to the late 2010s). For context, the study as a whole: According to an earlier analysis of around 600 of the donors, 150 million to 200 million T cells yielded roughly 100 million unique TCR beta sequences and about 280 Gb of sequence data. An early release that covered about 640 HLA-typed donors contained around 300 gigabases of sequencing data and around 85 million unique TCR sequences. Of the 398 genotyped donors, roughly 85% fell in the genetic ancestry cluster associated with self-reported Caucasian donors. The aim of the study was to test whether cataloging public T cell receptors could identify signatures of past pathogen exposure. The study profiled the T cell repertoires of under 700 subjects by immunosequencing and related them to cytomegalovirus serostatus. A separate validation cohort of 90 to 150 different subjects was used in addition to the approximately 610-subject first cohort. High-throughput TCR immunosequencing, statistical association of individual TCRs with disease status, and machine learning were combined to predict cytomegalovirus infection status. To study patterns of TCR occurrence, a later analysis re-analyzed previously published TCR beta repertoires from several hundred donors and added high-resolution HLA genotyping. The later analysis used no new phenotypic data to find candidate immune exposures, relying instead on TCR beta sequences and their occurrence across donors. In an earlier analysis of a few hundred of the donors, high-throughput TCR beta sequencing was used to judge whether each TCR beta V gene segment behaved as functional or pseudogenic. Donor age, sex, ethnicity and CMV serostatus were compiled together with the repertoire data. A later genetic analysis used genome-wide SNP genotypes for about 60% of the 666 donors, treating that subset as a discovery cohort. All discovery cohort repertoires had been generated on a single sequencing platform. Both class I and class II loci were covered by HLA typing, at four-digit resolution. The number of typed donors differed by locus: about 620-640 for A, B, C, DRB1 and DQB1; 500 to 550 for DQA1; 606 for DPA1; and 400 to 480 for DPB1. Because of strong linkage in the cohort, roughly five DR-DQ haplotypes were treated as single units for association and clustering. Among 300 to 450 genotyped donors of the cohort, an average of around 240,000 unique TCR beta nucleotide sequences were sequenced per donor, around 20% of them non-productive. Findings and caveats that apply to the study as a whole: Because some donors lacked HLA typing at each locus, the association tests relied only on the typed subset. The 87-base-pair reads could not distinguish some IMGT-functional V segments, including TRBV6-2 and TRBV6-3, so those segments were excluded. An association between a missense DCLRE1C variant and V-gene and J-gene trimming of TCR beta chains was found in a later genetic analysis and replicated in an independent cohort. Only TCR beta chains were sequenced in this cohort, and the absence of alpha or paired-chain data limited detectable features. Correlated functional status among segregating V segments might be attributable to linkage disequilibrium, but an unknown experimental factor could not be ruled out. When HLA alleles, especially DR and DQ, strongly co-occurred, attributing TCR associations to individual alleles was difficult. The earlier analysis of 587 of the donors excluded some 15 rarely observed V segments, including chromosome 9 orphons, because counts were too low. The sequencing pipeline was judged likely to have produced a cluster of highly shared sequence variants as a technical artifact. Immune exposure information for the cohort was limited to CMV serostatus. The classifier was reported to diagnose cytomegalovirus status with high specificity and sensitivity in both the original cohort and the validation cohort. Presence/absence analyses assumed roughly uniform sequencing depth across donors, an assumption that may not hold. In an earlier analysis of approximately 590 of the donors, most TCR beta V segments appeared in productive rearrangements about 90% or about 30% of the time, broadly matching IMGT annotations. While some public TCRs were present in many individuals, most TCR sequences turned up only very rarely across donors. A further reported finding was that TCR beta sequences accurately predicted the HLA-A and HLA-B alleles for most subjects in the first cohort. The authors suggested that the approach could potentially be extended to other disease states and immunological phenotypes. Compared with equally common non-associated chains, HLA-associated TCR beta chains in a later analysis were more clonally expanded and had lower generation probabilities. The study gave a list of roughly 150 TCR beta chains associated with cytomegalovirus. A later analysis associated roughly 17,000 TCR beta sequences with specific HLA alleles at a false discovery rate of 0.05. A later analysis found that most CMV-associated TCR beta chains appeared HLA-restricted, with HLA associations seemingly driven largely by CMV exposure. In a later analysis, several top co-occurrence clusters were reported to appear linked to parvovirus B19, influenza, CMV and Epstein-Barr virus. In a later analysis, TCR association rates were found to vary across HLA loci, with the most associated TCRs seen for DRB1 alleles and the fewest for HLA-C alleles. Three of the identified cytomegalovirus-associated TCR beta chains were confirmed in vitro to be specific for cytomegalovirus antigens. Compared with the roughly 670-donor mean, donors in an Asian-associated ancestry cluster had fewer N-insertions in productive TCRs, according to a later genetic analysis.

Receptors were amplified or captured by the immunoSEQ multiplex PCR assay. For the multiplex PCR, a mixture combining 60 forward primers for TCR Vbeta segments and 13 reverse primers for TCR Jbeta segments was used. Amplification of the CDR3 region of rearranged TCR beta genes was performed with a multiplex PCR assay on genomic DNA. The amplified TCR beta libraries were sequenced on the Illumina HiSeq System as 87-base-pair reads. Processing in the source paper ran as follows. A later analysis tallied roughly 78 million unique TCR beta chains across the 666 repertoires, and about 10 million of those chains were shared by two or more donors. A nearest-neighbor algorithm error-corrected the raw reads and collapsed the reads into unique sequences, merging closely related sequences to remove PCR and sequencing errors. To assign V, D and J gene segments, CDR3 sequences were aligned to IMGT reference sequences. For a sequence to be retained, a match of at least six nucleotides was required to both a V gene segment and a J gene segment. A rearrangement was called productive if the CDR3 had no stop codons and remained in frame with V and J, and every other rearrangement was called non-productive. CDR3 was defined according to IMGT convention as the region running from the second conserved V-encoded cysteine to the conserved J-encoded phenylalanine. The earlier analysis of about 610 of the donors excluded sequences that lacked an unambiguous match to a single V gene segment. In an earlier analysis of approximately 590 of the donors, a V segment was called functional when productive rearrangements were above 56.7%, and segregating when the standard deviation between donors exceeded 5%. A statistical classification framework was developed to diagnose cytomegalovirus status using the catalog of TCR beta chain sequences. V and J gene assignment, in a later analysis, came from comparing TCR nucleotide sequences with IMGT/GENE-DB human TR gene sequences. In a later analysis, CDR3 sequences and most-parsimonious VDJ recombination scenarios were assigned using the TCRdist pipeline. In a later analysis, each TCR beta chain was defined by its CDR3 amino acid sequence together with its V-gene family, and reads lacking a unique V-gene family were excluded. A later analysis removed several hundred highly shared, low-generation-probability nucleotide sequences to deal with suspected cross-contamination and a sequencing artifact. For each public chain, a later analysis derived a clonal expansion index from normalized ranks of inferred template counts within each repertoire. A later analysis computed generation probabilities with a VDJ recombination model fitted to out-of-frame rearrangements, and checked the results against IGoR. Hypergeometric tests were used in a later analysis to score TCR-TCR, TCR-HLA and TCR-CMV co-occurrence, with a repertoire-size bias correction applied to the TCR pairs. To estimate false discovery rates, a later analysis permuted the HLA or CMV assignments 20 times. In a later analysis, co-occurring TCRs were grouped using DBSCAN, and TCRdist sequence similarity was added for clustering within HLA-allele-positive subsets. Co-occurrence clustering excluded repertoires with fewer than 30,000 or more than 120,000 public chains, plus five with anomalous nucleotide sharing. Held by TCRdb, this immuneACCESS table contains in-frame sequences only and omits some clones. Under half of the omission traces to an unresolved V gene where checked; the cause of the rest is unknown. Clonal size and the V and J genes are those of that table, whereas D and trimming came from the DNA. Here the sample has 180,000 or so clones; roughly 77% occur a single time. The ten largest account for about 7.6% of the sample.

On this clone: The antigen it recognizes is unknown. Base qualities are missing; no much larger clone stands one base away.

The cohort was made up of around 720 healthy bone marrow donors. All cohort members were sampled while nominally healthy, although unrecorded immune exposures were likely present. The donor tested CMV seropositive and was one of the 289 seropositive cohort members. Every donor gave a peripheral blood sample, and the peripheral blood mononuclear cells from that sample were used for TCR beta sequencing. Genomic DNA was extracted from the blood cell samples with the Qiagen DNeasy Blood Extraction Kit. From its cysteine to its phenylalanine, the CDR3 spans 14 amino acids. Solely the CDR3 DNA is kept, with 42 bases framed from the first base. At the junction V is shortened by 5 bases and J by 0 bases, with 11 bases in between. The germline V gene yields MNHNS for CDR1 and SASEGT for CDR2.

Specimen: PBMCs. The V gene is TRBV6-1 and the J gene is TRBJ2-7; a confident D gene designation cannot be given. The sequence derives from a woman in her thirties or forties in good health and CMV-seropositive. The CDR3 region: CASSYKPSSYEQYF. In nucleotides, the sequence is TGTGCCAGCAGTTATAAGCCAAGCTCCTACGAGCAGTACTTC.